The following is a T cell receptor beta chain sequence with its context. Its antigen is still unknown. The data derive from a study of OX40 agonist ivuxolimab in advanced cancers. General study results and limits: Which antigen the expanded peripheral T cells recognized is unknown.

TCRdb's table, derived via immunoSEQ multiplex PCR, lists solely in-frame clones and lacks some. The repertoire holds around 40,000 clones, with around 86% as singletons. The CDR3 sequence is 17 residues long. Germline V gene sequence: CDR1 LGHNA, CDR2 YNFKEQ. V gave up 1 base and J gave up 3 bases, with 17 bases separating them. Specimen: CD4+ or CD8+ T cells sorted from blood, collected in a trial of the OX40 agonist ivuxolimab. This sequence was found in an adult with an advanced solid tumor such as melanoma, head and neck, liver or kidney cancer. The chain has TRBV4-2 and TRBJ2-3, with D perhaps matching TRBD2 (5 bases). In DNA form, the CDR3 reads TGTGCCAGCAGCCAAGGGGTGAGGGAGTTGGGAACAGATACGCAGTATTTT. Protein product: CASSQGVRELGTDTQYF.